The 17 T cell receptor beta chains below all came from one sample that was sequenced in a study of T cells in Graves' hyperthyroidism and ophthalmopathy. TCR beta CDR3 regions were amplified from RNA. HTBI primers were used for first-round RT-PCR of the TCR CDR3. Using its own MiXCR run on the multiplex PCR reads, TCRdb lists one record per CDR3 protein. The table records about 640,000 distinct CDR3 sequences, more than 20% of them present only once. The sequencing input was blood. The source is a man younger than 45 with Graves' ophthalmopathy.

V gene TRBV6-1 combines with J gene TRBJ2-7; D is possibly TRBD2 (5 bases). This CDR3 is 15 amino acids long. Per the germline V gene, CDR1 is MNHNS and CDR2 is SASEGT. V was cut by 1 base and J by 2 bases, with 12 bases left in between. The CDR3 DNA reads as TGTGCCAGCAGTGAAGGTTTAGCGAGGGCCTACGAGCAGTACTTC. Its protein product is CASSEGLARAYEQYF.

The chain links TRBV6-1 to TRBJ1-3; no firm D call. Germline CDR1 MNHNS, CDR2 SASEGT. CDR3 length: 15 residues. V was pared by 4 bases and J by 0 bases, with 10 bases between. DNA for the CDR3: TGTGCCAGCAGTGTCTACCTCTTCTCTGGAAACACCATATATTTT. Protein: CASSVYLFSGNTIYF.

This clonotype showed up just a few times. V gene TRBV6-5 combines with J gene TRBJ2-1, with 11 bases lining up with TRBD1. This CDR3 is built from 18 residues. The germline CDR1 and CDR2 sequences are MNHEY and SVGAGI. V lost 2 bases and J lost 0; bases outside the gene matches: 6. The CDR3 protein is CASSYADGTGGSYNEQFF. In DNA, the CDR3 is TGTGCCAGCAGTTACGCCGATGGGACAGGGGGCTCCTACAATGAGCAGTTCTTC.

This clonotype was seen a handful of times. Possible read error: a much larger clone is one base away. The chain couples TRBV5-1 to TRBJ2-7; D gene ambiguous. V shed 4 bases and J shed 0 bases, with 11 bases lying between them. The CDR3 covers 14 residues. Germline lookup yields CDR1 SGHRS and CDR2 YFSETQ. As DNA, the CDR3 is TGCGCCAGCAGCGCGGACCGACCCTCCTACGAGCAGTACTTC. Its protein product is CASSADRPSYEQYF.

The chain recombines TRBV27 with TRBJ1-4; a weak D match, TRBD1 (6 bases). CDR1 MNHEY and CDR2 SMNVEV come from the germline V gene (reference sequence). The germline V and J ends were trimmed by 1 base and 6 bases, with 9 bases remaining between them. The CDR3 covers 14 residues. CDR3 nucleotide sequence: TGTGCCAGCAGTTTATATCCAGGGGATGAAAAACTGTTTTTT. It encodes CASSLYPGDEKLFF.

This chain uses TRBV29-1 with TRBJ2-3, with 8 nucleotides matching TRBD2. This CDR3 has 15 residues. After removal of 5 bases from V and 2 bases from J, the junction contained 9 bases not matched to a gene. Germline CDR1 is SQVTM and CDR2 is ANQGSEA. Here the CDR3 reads CSVHGQREFTDTQYF. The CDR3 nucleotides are TGCAGCGTTCACGGCCAGCGGGAGTTCACAGATACGCAGTATTTT.

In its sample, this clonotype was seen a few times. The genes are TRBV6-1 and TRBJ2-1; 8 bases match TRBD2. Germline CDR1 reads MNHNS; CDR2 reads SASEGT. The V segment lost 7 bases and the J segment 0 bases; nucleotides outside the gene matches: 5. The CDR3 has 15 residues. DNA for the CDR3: TGTGCCAGCACCCTAGCGGGCTCCTCCTACAATGAGCAGTTCTTC. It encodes CASTLAGSSYNEQFF.

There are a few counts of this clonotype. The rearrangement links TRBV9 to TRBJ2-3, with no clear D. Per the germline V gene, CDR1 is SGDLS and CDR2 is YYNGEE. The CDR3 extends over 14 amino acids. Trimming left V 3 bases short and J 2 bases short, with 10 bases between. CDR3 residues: CASSDTAYTDTQYF. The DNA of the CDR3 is TGTGCCAGCAGCGACACAGCCTACACAGATACGCAGTATTTT.

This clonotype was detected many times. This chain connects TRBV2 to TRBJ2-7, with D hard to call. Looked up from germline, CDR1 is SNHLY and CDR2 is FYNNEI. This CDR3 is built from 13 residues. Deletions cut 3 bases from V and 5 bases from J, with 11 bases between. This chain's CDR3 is CASSEGWADEQYF. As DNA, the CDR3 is TGTGCCAGCAGTGAGGGTTGGGCCGACGAGCAGTACTTC.

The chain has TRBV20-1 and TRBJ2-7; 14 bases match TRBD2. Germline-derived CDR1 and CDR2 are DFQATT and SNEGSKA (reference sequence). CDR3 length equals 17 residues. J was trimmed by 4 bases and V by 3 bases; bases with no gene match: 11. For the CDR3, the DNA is TGCAGTGCTAGCCTCGCGGGACTAGCGGGAGTTCGGTACGAGCAGTACTTC. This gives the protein CSASLAGLAGVRYEQYF.

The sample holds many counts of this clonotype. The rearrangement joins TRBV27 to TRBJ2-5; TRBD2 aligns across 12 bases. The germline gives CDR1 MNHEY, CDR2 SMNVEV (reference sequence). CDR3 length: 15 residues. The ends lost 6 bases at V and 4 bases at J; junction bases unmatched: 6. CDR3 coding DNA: TGTGCCAGCAGCCGACTAGCGGGAGAAGGAGAGACCCAGTACTTC. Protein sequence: CASSRLAGEGETQYF.

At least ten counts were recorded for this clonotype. CDR3 DNA: TGTGCCAGCTCAGACGGTAGTAGGCACACCTTC. Translation gives CASSDGSRHTF. The chain is built from TRBV28 and TRBJ1-2; no clear D gene. The CDR3 spans 11 residues. Germline loops: CDR1 MDHEN, CDR2 SYDVKM. V dropped 8 bases and J dropped 12 bases, with 16 bases sitting between them.

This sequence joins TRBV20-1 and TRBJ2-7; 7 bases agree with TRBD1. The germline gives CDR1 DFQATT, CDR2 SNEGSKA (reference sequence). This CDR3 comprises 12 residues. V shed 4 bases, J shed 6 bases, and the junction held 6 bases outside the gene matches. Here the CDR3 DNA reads TGCAGTGCTACCGCGACAGGGAGCGAGCAGTACTTC. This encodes CSATATGSEQYF.

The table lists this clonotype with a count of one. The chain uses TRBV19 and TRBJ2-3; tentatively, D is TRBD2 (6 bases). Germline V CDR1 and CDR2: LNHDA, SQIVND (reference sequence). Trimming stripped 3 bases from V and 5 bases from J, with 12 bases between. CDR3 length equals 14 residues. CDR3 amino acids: CASSIPGAVDTQYF. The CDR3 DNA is TGTGCCAGTAGTATCCCGGGAGCAGTAGATACGCAGTATTTT.

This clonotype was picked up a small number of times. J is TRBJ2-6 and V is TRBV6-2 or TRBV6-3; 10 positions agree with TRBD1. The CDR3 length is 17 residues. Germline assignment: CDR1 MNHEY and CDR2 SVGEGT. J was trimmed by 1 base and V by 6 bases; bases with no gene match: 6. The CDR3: CASRPGQGISGANVLTF. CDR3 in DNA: TGTGCCAGCAGGCCGGGACAGGGGATATCTGGGGCCAACGTCCTGACTTTC.

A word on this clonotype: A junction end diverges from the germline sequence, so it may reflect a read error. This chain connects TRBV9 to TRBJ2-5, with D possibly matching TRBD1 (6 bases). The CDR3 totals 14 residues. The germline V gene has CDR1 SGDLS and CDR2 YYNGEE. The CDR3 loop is CAGSSQVGGETQYF. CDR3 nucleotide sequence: TGTGCCGGCAGCTCCCAAGTAGGGGGAGAGACCCAGTACTTC.

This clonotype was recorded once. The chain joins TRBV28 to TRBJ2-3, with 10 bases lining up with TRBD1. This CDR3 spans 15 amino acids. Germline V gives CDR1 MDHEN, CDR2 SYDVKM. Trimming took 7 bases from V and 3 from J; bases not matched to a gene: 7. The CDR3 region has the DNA TGTGCCAGCAAAACCGGGACAGGGGTGACAGATACGCAGTATTTT. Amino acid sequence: CASKTGTGVTDTQYF.